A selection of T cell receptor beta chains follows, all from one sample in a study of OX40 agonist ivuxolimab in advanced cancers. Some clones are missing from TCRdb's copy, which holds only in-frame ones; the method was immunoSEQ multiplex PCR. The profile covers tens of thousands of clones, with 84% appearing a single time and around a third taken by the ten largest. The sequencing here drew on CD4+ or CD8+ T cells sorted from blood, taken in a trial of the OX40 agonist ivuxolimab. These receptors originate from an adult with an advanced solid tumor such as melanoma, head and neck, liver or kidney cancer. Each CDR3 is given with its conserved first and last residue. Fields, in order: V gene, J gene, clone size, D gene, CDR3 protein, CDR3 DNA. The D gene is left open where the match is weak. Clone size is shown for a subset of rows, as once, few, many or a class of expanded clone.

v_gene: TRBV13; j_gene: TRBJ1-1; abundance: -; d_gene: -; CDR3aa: CASSLGRSRDTEAFF; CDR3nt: TGTGCCAGCAGCTTAGGTAGAAGTAGGGACACTGAAGCTTTCTTT
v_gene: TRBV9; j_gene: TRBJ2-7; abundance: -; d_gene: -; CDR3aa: CASSDTLGVGEQYF; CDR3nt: TGTGCCAGCAGCGATACATTAGGTGTAGGCGAGCAGTACTTC
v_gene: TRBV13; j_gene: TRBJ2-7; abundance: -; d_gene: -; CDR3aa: CASSPRRGTEQYF; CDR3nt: TGTGCCAGCAGCCCGAGAAGGGGAACCGAGCAGTACTTC
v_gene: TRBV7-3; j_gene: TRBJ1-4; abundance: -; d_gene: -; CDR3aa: CASSLGGGTNEKLFF; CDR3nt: TGTGCCAGCAGCCTCGGAGGGGGAACTAATGAAAAACTGTTTTTT
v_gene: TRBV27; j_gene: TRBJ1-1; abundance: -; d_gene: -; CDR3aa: CASRQMTGNTEAFF; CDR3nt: TGTGCCAGCAGGCAAATGACAGGGAACACTGAAGCTTTCTTT
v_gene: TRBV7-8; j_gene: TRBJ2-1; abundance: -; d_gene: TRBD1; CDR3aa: CASSLPHRGRIYNEQFF; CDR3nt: TGTGCCAGCAGCTTACCCCACAGGGGGCGAATCTACAATGAGCAGTTCTTC
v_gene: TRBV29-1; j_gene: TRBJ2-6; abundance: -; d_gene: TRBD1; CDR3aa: CSVATGFSGANVLTF; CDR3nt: TGCAGCGTGGCGACAGGGTTCTCTGGGGCCAACGTCCTGACTTTC
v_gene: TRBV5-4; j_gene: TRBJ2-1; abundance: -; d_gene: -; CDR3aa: CASSLDSNPYNEQFF; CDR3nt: TGTGCCAGCAGCTTAGACTCTAATCCCTACAATGAGCAGTTCTTC
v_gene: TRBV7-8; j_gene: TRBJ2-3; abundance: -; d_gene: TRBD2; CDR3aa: CASSLGGGGTDTQYF; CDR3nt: TGTGCCAGCAGCTTAGGGGGAGGGGGCACAGATACGCAGTATTTT
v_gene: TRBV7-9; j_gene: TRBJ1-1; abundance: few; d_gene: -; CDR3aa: CASFGSYTEAFF; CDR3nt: TGTGCCAGCTTTGGATCTTACACTGAAGCTTTCTTT
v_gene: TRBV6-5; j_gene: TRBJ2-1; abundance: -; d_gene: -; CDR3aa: CASSYGASYNEQFF; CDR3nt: TGTGCCAGCAGTTACGGGGCCTCCTACAATGAGCAGTTCTTC
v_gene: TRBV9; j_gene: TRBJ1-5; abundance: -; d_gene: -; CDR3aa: CASSRTRNSNQPQHF; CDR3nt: TGTGCCAGCAGCCGCACACGGAATAGCAATCAGCCCCAGCATTTT
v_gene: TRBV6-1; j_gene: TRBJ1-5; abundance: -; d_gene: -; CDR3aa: CASSESPGAYSNQPQHF; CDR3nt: TGTGCCAGCAGTGAATCTCCGGGAGCTTATAGCAATCAGCCCCAGCATTTT
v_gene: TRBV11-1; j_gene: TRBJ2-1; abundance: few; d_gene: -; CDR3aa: CASSFPKNEQFF; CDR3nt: TGTGCCAGCAGCTTCCCGAAGAATGAGCAGTTCTTC
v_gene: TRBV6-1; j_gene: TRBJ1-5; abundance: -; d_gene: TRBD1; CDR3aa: CASSEAGAGGWQPQHF; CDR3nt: TGTGCCAGCAGTGAAGCAGGGGCAGGGGGTTGGCAGCCCCAGCATTTT
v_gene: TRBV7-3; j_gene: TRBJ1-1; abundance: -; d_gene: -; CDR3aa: CASSSLDLVNTEAFF; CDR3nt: TGTGCCAGCAGCTCCCTGGATTTGGTGAACACTGAAGCTTTCTTT
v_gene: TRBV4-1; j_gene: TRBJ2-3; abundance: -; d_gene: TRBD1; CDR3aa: CASSHDRTGGTDTQYF; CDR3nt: TGCGCCAGCAGCCACGATCGGACAGGGGGCACAGATACGCAGTATTTT
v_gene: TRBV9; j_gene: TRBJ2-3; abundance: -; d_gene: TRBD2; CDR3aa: CASSDPGTSETTQYF; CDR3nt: TGTGCCAGCAGCGACCCCGGGACTAGCGAAACTACGCAGTATTTT
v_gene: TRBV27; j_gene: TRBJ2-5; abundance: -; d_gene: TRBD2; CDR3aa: CASSLLASGETQYF; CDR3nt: TGTGCCAGCAGTTTACTGGCTAGCGGGGAGACCCAGTACTTC
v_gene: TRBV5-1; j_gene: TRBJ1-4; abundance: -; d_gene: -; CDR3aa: CASSPLSWGTNEKLFF; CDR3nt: TGCGCCAGCAGCCCCCTCTCCTGGGGAACTAATGAAAAACTGTTTTTT
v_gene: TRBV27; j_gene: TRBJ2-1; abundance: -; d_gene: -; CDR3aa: CASSSRDEQFF; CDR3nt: TGTGCCAGCAGTTCCAGGGATGAGCAGTTCTTC
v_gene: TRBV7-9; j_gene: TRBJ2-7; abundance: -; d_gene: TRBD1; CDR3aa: CASSLGTGWEQYF; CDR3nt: TGTGCCAGCAGCTTAGGGACAGGGTGGGAGCAGTACTTC
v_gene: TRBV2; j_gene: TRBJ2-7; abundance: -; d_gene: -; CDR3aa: CASSSTAAGEQYF; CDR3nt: TGTGCCAGCAGTTCGACTGCGGCGGGCGAGCAGTACTTC
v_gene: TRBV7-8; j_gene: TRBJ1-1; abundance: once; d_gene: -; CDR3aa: CASSPSTEAFF; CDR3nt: TGTGCCAGCAGCCCTAGCACTGAAGCTTTCTTT
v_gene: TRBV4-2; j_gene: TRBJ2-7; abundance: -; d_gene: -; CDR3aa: CASSQEGGRGETYEQYF; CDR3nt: TGTGCCAGCAGCCAAGAGGGGGGCAGGGGAGAGACCTACGAGCAGTACTTC
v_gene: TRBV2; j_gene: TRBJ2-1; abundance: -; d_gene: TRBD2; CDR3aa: CASSSLAEGDNEQFF; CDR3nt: TGTGCCAGCAGTTCACTAGCGGAGGGGGACAATGAGCAGTTCTTC
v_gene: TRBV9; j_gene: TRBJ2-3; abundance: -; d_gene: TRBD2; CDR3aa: CASSVGGRAVSTDTQYF; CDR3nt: TGTGCCAGCAGCGTCGGCGGGAGGGCGGTGAGCACAGATACGCAGTATTTT
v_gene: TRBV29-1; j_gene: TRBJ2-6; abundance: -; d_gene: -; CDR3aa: CSVSFGRSSGANVLTF; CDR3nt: TGCAGCGTTTCCTTTGGGAGGTCCTCTGGGGCCAACGTCCTGACTTTC
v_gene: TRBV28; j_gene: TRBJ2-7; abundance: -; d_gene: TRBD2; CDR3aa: CASSLGEGQYEQYF; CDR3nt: TGTGCCAGCAGTTTAGGGGAGGGGCAGTACGAGCAGTACTTC
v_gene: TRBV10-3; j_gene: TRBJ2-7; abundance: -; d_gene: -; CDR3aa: CAIRGKVNEQYF; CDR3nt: TGTGCCATCAGGGGGAAAGTGAACGAGCAGTACTTC
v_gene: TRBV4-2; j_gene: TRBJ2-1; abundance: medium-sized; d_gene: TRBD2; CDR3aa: CASSLTPASGINEQFF; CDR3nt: TGTGCCAGCAGCCTTACCCCGGCTAGCGGGATTAATGAGCAGTTCTTC
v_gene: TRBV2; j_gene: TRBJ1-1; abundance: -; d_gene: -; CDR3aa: CASSPGDTEAFF; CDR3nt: TGTGCCAGCAGTCCTGGAGACACTGAAGCTTTCTTT
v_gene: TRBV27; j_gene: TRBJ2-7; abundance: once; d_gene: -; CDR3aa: CASSIIQGGEQYF; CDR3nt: TGTGCCAGCAGTATCATACAGGGTGGCGAGCAGTACTTC
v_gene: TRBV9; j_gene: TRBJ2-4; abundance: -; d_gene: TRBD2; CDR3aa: CASSVDGRAAKNIQYF; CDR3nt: TGTGCCAGCAGCGTAGACGGGAGGGCGGCCAAAAACATTCAGTACTTC
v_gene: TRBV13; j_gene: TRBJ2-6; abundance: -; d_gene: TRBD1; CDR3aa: CASSSRTGPGANVLTF; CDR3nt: TGTGCCAGCAGCTCGAGGACAGGGCCTGGGGCCAACGTCCTGACTTTC
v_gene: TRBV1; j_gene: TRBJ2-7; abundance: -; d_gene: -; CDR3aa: CTSSDVRDRAYEQYF; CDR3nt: TGCACCAGCAGCGACGTCCGGGACCGAGCCTACGAGCAGTACTTC
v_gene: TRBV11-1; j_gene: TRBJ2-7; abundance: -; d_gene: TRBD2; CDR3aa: CASSLDRGGPHEQYF; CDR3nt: TGTGCCAGCAGCTTAGATCGGGGAGGGCCCCACGAGCAGTACTTC
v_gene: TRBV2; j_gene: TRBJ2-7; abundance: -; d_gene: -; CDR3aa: CASSEDEQYF; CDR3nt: TGTGCCAGCAGTGAGGACGAGCAGTACTTC
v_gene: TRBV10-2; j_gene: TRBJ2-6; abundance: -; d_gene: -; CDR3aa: CASRDGPFLTF; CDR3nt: TGCGCCAGCAGGGACGGTCCGTTCCTGACTTTC
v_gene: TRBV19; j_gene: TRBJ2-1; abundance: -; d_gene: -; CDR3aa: CASTQGANEQFF; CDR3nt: TGTGCCAGTACCCAGGGAGCGAATGAGCAGTTCTTC
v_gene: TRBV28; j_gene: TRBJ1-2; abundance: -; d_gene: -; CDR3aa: CASSPGQNPGYGYTF; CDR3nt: TGTGCCAGCAGTCCTGGACAGAACCCGGGCTATGGCTACACCTTC
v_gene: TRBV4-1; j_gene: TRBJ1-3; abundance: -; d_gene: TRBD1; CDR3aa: CASSQAGGGGNTIYF; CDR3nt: TGCGCCAGCAGCCAGGCAGGGGGTGGTGGAAACACCATATATTTT
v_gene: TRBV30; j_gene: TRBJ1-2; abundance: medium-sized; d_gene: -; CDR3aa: CAWSLPGPVYGYTF; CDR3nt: TGTGCCTGGAGCCTACCGGGACCTGTCTATGGCTACACCTTC
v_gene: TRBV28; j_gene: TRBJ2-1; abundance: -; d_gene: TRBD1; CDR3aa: CASSLDGTGLYNEQFF; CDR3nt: TGTGCCAGCAGTTTAGACGGGACAGGGCTCTACAATGAGCAGTTCTTC
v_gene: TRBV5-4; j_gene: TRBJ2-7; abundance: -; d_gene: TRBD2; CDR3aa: CASSYLAGGSYEQYF; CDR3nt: TGTGCCAGCAGCTACCTAGCGGGAGGCTCCTACGAGCAGTACTTC
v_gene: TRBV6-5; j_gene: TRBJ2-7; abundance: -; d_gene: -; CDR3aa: CASSFGDGYEQYF; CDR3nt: TGTGCCAGCAGTTTTGGGGACGGCTACGAGCAGTACTTC
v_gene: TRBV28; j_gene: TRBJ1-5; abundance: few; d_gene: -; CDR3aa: CASRPLGGNQPQHF; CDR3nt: TGTGCCAGCAGGCCTTTGGGGGGCAATCAGCCCCAGCATTTT
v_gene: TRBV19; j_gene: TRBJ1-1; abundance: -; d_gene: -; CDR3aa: CASSIGPGNTEAFF; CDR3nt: TGTGCCAGTAGTATAGGGCCAGGGAACACTGAAGCTTTCTTT
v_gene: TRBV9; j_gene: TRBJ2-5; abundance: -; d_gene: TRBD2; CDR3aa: CASSVGTSQETQYF; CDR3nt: TGTGCCAGCAGCGTAGGGACTAGCCAAGAGACCCAGTACTTC
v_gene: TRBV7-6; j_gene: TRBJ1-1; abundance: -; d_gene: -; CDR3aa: CASSTYVAGNGETEAFF; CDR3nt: TGTGCCAGCAGCACGTACGTAGCGGGGAACGGGGAAACTGAAGCTTTCTTT
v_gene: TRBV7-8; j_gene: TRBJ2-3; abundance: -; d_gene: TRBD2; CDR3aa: CASRVVHGTSGTAADTQYF; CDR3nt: TGTGCCAGCAGGGTAGTCCACGGGACTAGCGGGACCGCAGCAGATACGCAGTATTTT
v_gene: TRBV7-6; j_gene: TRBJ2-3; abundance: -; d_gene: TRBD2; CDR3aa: CASSPSGLAGGSDTQYF; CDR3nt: TGTGCCAGCAGCCCAAGTGGGCTAGCGGGAGGTTCAGATACGCAGTATTTT
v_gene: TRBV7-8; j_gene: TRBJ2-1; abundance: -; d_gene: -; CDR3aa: CASSGRDNAYNEQFF; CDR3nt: TGTGCCAGCAGCGGACGGGACAATGCCTACAATGAGCAGTTCTTC
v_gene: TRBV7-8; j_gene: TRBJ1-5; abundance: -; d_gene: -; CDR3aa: CASSLYGEDGNQPQHF; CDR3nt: TGTGCCAGCAGCTTATATGGGGAGGACGGCAATCAGCCCCAGCATTTT